What follows are 9 T cell receptor beta chains derived from one specimen sequenced in a study of molecular identifiers for immune sequencing clone quantification. From the PCR reads, TCRdb called clonotypes with MiXCR, one entry per CDR3 protein. The sample records a few hundred thousand distinct CDR3 sequences, around 25% being singletons. Sequencing input: naive CD8+ T cells from blood, with Jurkat cell RNA spiked in. Subset: FACS-sorted CD8+CD4-CCR7+CD45RA+ naive T cells. These receptors all stem from a human donor in good health. Some libraries in this study had Jurkat cell RNA spiked in.

In regard to this clonotype: A much more abundant neighbour one base away suggests this may be a read error. The rearrangement uses TRBV2 and TRBJ1-1; D is possibly TRBD1 (5 bases). The germline V gene encodes CDR1 SNHLY and CDR2 FYNNEI. The CDR3 has 17 residues. This CDR3 reads CASRESGPYLKNTVAFF. CDR3 DNA sequence: TGTGCCAGTAGGGAGTCGGGGCCCTACTTAAAAAACACTGTAGCTTTCTTT.

This chain joins TRBV4-1 and TRBJ2-1; tentatively, D is TRBD1 or TRBD2 (5 bases each). Germline-derived CDR1 and CDR2 are MGHRA and YSYEKL. Trimming stripped 4 bases from V and 8 bases from J, with 18 bases between. The CDR3 sequence is 15 residues long. In DNA form, the CDR3 reads TGCGCCAGCAGCCCGGGACGGAGCTGGGGCGATGAGCAGTTCTTC. This encodes CASSPGRSWGDEQFF.

This clonotype has a single count. A single base separates this from a much larger clone, so it may be a read error. The V gene is TRBV14, the J gene TRBJ1-4, with TRBD1 identical over 9 bases. The CDR3 is made up of 15 amino acids. The V gene's germline CDR1 is SGHDN and CDR2 FVKESK. CDR3 bases: TGTGCCGGCAGCCAAACCGGACAGGGGCGTGAAAAACTGTTTTTT. The encoded protein is CAGSQTGQGREKLFF.

This clonotype was counted ten times or more. This sequence joins TRBV28 and TRBJ1-5; D is ambiguous. This CDR3 region has 15 residues. Germline CDR1 MDHEN, CDR2 SYDVKM. V was trimmed by 1 base and J by 9 bases, leaving 16 bases between them. In nucleotides, the CDR3 is TGTGCCAGCAGTTTATCCGGAACTGATTATCGGCCCCAGCATTTT. Its protein product is CASSLSGTDYRPQHF. Variable domain in full (rest from reference TRBV28 and TRBJ1-5): DVKVTQSSRYLVKRTGEKVFLECVQDMDHENMFWYRQDPGLGLRLIYFSYDVKMKEKGDIPEGYSVSREKKERFSLILESASTNQTSMYLCASSLSGTDYRPQHFGDGTRLSIL.

As for this clonotype: No conserved phenylalanine or tryptophan ends this CDR3, so it is likely a read error. The chain is built from TRBV19 and TRBJ1-4; D ambiguous. The germline V and J ends were trimmed by 1 base and 6 bases, with 9 bases remaining between them. This CDR3 contains 14 residues. Germline lookup yields CDR1 LNHDA and CDR2 SQIVND (reference sequence). CDR3: CASSIGGGDEKLFS. The CDR3 DNA reads TGTGCCAGTAGTATAGGGGGTGGAGATGAAAAACTGTTTTCT.

The chain combines TRBV7-2 with TRBJ2-3; D unclear. The CDR3 spans 13 residues. The V gene lost 8 bases and the J gene lost 2 bases, with 11 bases spanning the gap. Per germline, CDR1 SGHTA and CDR2 FQGNSA. CDR3 in amino acids: CASLAENTDTQYF. As DNA, the CDR3 is TGTGCCAGCTTGGCTGAAAACACAGATACGCAGTATTTT.

This clonotype was picked up a small number of times. This chain links TRBV4-2 with TRBJ2-2, with 10 bases identical to TRBD2. CDR3 size: 19 residues. CDR1 LGHNA and CDR2 YNFKEQ come from the germline V gene. The V and J ends lost 0 bases and 0 bases, in that order; junction bases with no gene match: 7. The chain's CDR3 is CASSQDPPSGGTNTGELFF. The CDR3, as DNA: TGTGCCAGCAGCCAAGATCCTCCTAGCGGGGGCACGAACACCGGGGAGCTGTTTTTT.

About this clonotype: Likely a read error: the CDR3 ends without its conserved phenylalanine or tryptophan. The CDR3 nucleotides are TGCGCCAGCAGCCCCGATGTAGGCAGCGGGGCGTACGAGCAGTACTCC. It codes for CASSPDVGSGAYEQYS. The genes are TRBV4-3 and TRBJ2-7, with TRBD2 identical over 7 bases. CDR3 length: 16 residues. After removal of 4 bases from V and 4 bases from J, the junction contained 13 bases not matched to a gene. Germline CDR1 reads LGHNA; CDR2 reads YSLEER.

This chain uses TRBV27 with TRBJ2-3; 9 nucleotides line up with TRBD2. CDR3 length equals 15 residues. The V gene's germline CDR1 is MNHEY and CDR2 SMNVEV (reference sequence). J gave up 8 bases and V 2 bases, and 8 bases lay outside the gene matches. Written as DNA, the CDR3 is TGTGCCAGCAGTTTACTCCCTAGCGGGATAAGTACGCAGTATTTT. Translated, it gives CASSLLPSGISTQYF.